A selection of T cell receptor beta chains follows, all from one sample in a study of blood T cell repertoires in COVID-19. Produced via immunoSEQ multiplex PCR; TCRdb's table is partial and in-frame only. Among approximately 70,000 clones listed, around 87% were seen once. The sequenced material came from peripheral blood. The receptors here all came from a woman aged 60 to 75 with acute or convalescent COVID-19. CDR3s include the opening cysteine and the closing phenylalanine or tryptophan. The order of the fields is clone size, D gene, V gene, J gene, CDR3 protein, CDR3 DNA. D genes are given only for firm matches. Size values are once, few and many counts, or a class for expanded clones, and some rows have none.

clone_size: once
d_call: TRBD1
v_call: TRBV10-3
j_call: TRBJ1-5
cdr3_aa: CAITGGTGGYSNQSQHF
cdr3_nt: TGTGCCATCACAGGGGGAACAGGGGGATATAGCAATCAGTCCCAGCATTTT

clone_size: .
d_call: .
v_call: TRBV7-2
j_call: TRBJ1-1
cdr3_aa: CASSLGGMNTEAFF
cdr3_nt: TGTGCCAGCAGCTTGGGGGGGATGAACACTGAAGCTTTCTTT

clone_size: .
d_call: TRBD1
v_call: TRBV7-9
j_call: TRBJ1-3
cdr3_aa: CATDLTGKGGNTIYF
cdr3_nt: TGTGCCACCGACTTGACAGGGAAAGGAGGAAACACCATATATTTT

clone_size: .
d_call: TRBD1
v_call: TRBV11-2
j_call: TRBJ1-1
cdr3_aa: CASNLGQGMSPNPEAFF
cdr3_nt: TGTGCCAGCAACCTCGGACAGGGGATGAGTCCAAATCCTGAAGCTTTCTTT

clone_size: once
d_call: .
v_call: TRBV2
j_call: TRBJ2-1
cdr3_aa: CASTSKVGGNLNEQFF
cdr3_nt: TGTGCCAGCACTTCGAAGGTAGGAGGGAACCTCAATGAGCAGTTCTTC

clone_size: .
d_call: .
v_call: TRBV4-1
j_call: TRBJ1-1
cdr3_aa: CASSQLLAGQNTEAFF
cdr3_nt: TGCGCCAGCAGCCAACTTCTAGCGGGACAGAACACTGAAGCTTTCTTT

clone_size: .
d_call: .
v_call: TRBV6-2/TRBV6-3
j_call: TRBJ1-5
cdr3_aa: CASSSPPGDNQPQHF
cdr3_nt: TGTGCCAGCAGTTCCCCCCCCGGGGATAATCAGCCCCAGCATTTT

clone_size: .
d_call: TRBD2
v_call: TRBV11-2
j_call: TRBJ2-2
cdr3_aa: CASSGLGSGELFF
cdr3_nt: TGTGCCAGCAGCGGACTAGGGTCCGGGGAGCTGTTTTTT

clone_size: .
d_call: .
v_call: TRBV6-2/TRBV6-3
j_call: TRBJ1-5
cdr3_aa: CASSSGRLNQPQHF
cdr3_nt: TGTGCCAGCAGTTCCGGCAGACTCAATCAGCCCCAGCATTTT

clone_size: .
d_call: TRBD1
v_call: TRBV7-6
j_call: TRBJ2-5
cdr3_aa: CASSPRDSLRETQYF
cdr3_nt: TGTGCCAGCAGCCCCCGGGACAGCCTAAGGGAGACCCAGTACTTC

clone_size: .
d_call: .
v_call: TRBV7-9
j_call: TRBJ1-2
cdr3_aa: CASSAGEPYGYTF
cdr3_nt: TGTGCCAGCAGCGCTGGAGAGCCCTATGGCTACACCTTC

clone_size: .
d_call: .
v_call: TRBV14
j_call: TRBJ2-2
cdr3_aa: CASSQDEWGGYTGELFF
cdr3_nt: TGTGCCAGCAGCCAAGATGAGTGGGGGGGCTACACCGGGGAGCTGTTTTTT

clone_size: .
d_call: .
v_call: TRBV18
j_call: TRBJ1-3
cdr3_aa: CASSPTADYSGNTIYF
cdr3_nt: TGTGCCAGCTCACCTACGGCGGACTACTCTGGAAACACCATATATTTT

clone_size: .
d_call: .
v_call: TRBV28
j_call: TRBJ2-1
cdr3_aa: CASSSPGSSYNEQFF
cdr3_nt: TGTGCCAGCAGTTCCCCGGGGAGCTCCTACAATGAGCAGTTCTTC

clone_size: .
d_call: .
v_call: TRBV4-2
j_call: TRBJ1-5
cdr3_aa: CASSQDWAQGSQPQHF
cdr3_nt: TGTGCCAGCAGCCAAGATTGGGCTCAGGGGAGTCAGCCCCAGCATTTT

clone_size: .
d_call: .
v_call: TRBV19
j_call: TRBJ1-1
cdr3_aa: CASSPLGERTEAFF
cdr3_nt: TGTGCCAGTAGTCCCCTCGGAGAGCGTACTGAAGCTTTCTTT

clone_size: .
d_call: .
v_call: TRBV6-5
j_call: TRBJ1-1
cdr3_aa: CASGPAHTEAFF
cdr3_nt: TGTGCCAGCGGGCCCGCGCACACTGAAGCTTTCTTT

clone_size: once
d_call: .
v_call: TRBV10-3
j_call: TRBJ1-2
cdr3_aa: CAISAQGNYGYTF
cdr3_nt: TGTGCCATCAGTGCCCAGGGGAACTATGGCTACACCTTC

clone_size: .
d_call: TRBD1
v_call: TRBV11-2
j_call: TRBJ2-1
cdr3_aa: CASSLTGGNNEQFF
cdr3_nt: TGTGCCAGCAGCTTGACAGGGGGGAACAATGAGCAGTTCTTC

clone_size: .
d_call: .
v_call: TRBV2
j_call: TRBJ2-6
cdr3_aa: CASSDSLGANVLTF
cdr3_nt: TGTGCCAGCAGTGACAGTTTAGGGGCCAACGTCCTGACTTTC

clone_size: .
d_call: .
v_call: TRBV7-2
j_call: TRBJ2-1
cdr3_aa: CASSLGSEPYNEQFF
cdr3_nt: TGTGCCAGCAGCTTAGGCTCTGAGCCCTACAATGAGCAGTTCTTC

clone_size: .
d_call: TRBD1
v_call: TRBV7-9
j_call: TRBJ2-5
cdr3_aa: CASSRTGAQGETQYF
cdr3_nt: TGTGCCAGCAGCCGAACAGGGGCCCAGGGAGAGACCCAGTACTTC

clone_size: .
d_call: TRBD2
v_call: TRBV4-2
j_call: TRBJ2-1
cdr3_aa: CASSQVTSGIHHNEQFF
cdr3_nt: TGTGCCAGCAGCCAAGTAACTAGCGGGATACATCACAATGAGCAGTTCTTC

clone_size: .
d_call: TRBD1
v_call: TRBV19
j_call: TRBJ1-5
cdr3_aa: CASSILGQINQPQHF
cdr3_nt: TGTGCCAGTAGTATCTTGGGACAGATTAATCAGCCCCAGCATTTT

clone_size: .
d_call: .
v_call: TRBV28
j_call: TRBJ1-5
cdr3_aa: CASSLNGQGNQPQHF
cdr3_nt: TGTGCCAGCAGTTTGAACGGGCAGGGGAATCAGCCCCAGCATTTT

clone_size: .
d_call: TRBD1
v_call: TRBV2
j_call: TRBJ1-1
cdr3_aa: CASSGQGAWAEAFF
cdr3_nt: TGTGCCAGCAGTGGACAGGGGGCTTGGGCTGAAGCTTTCTTT

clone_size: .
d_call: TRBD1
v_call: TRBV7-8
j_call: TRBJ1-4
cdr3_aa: CASSLVRDRGEKLFF
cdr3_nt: TGTGCCAGCAGCTTAGTGCGCGACAGGGGTGAAAAACTGTTTTTT

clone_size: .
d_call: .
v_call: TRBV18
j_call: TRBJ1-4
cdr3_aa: CASSPEGRGKLFF
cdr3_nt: TGTGCCAGCTCACCCGAGGGTCGCGGGAAACTGTTTTTT